Listed here are 10 T cell receptor beta chains from one sample, sequenced in a study of spatial heterogeneity in lung cancer. Specified time point: sample taken at primary tumor resection. TCRs were sequenced from unsorted whole RNA of tumor, nontumor lung or PBMC. In TCRdb, the 5' RACE reads were re-called with MiXCR into one record per CDR3 protein. Of more than 50,000 distinct CDR3 sequences in the sample, 6% to 9% are singletons; the top ten hold less than 3.5%. Sample: PBMCs, taken at surgery. The receptors here all came from a female donor with early-stage non-small cell lung cancer.

The V and J genes are TRBV5-1 and TRBJ2-6, with D perhaps matching TRBD2 (5 bases). Germline CDR1 and CDR2: SGHRS and YFSETQ. The CDR3 length is 16 residues. Trimming left V 4 bases short and J 2 bases short, with 13 bases between. In DNA form, the CDR3 reads TGCGCCAGCAGCCCAAGTACGGGAACTGGGGCCAACGTCCTGACTTTC. It yields the protein CASSPSTGTGANVLTF. Filled out from reference TRBV5-1 and TRBJ2-6, the complete variable domain reads KAGVTQTPRYLIKTRGQQVTLSCSPISGHRSVSWYQQTPGQGLQFLFEYFSETQRNKGNFPGRFSGRQFSNSRSEMNVSTLELGDSALYLCASSPSTGTGANVLTFGAGSRLTVL.

The chain recombines TRBV11-3 with TRBJ2-3, with a weak D call TRBD2 (6 bases). Germline CDR1 SGHNT, CDR2 YENEEA. This CDR3 has 16 residues. Trimming pared 5 bases from V and 2 bases from J, leaving 17 bases between. This CDR3 reads CASSRRAGGTTDTQYF. The CDR3 DNA sequence: TGTGCCAGCAGCCGCCGGGCCGGGGGAACCACAGATACGCAGTATTTT.

This clonotype occurred many times. The chain recombines TRBV21-1 with TRBJ2-7; the table assigns TRBD1, which was not confirmed against the DNA. TRBV21-1 is assigned pseudogene status. The CDR3 contains 10 residues. The CDR3 region has the DNA TGTGCCAGCTCCCAGGGGGAGCAGTACTTC. Protein: CASSQGEQYF.

This clonotype was found once. The genes are TRBV15 and TRBJ2-7, with D possibly matching TRBD1 (5 bases). CDR3 size: 13 residues. Germline-derived CDR1 and CDR2 are LNHNV and YYDKDF (reference sequence). The V and J ends lost 6 bases and 2 bases respectively, with 11 bases between them. The CDR3 nucleotides read TGTGCCACCAGAGACAGCCTCACCTACGAGCAGTACTTC. The encoded protein is CATRDSLTYEQYF.

This clonotype was observed at least ten times. The chain recombines TRBV29-1 with TRBJ1-1, with D perhaps matching TRBD1 (6 bases). The CDR3 runs 14 residues. CDR1 is SQVTM and CDR2 is ANQGSEA in the germline V gene. The CDR3 bases are TGCAGTGTGGGGCAAGGGCAGGGGATCGCTGAAGCTTTCTTT. Protein product: CSVGQGQGIAEAFF.

V gene TRBV5-1 combines with J gene TRBJ2-1; D possibly corresponds to TRBD2 (5 bases). V lost 4 bases, J lost 8 bases, and 16 bases lay in between. The CDR3 loop spans 14 amino acids. CDR1 SGHRS and CDR2 YFSETQ come from the germline V gene. CDR3 protein: CASSPVLGSYEQFF. Written as DNA, the CDR3 is TGCGCCAGCAGCCCCGTTTTGGGGAGTTATGAGCAGTTCTTC.

The sample holds many counts of this clonotype. The chain combines TRBV11-2 with TRBJ2-3; D remains unclear. CDR1 is SGHAT and CDR2 is FQNNGV in the germline V gene. This CDR3 contains 13 residues. Trimming took off 2 bases at V and 1 base at J, with 4 bases between the two ends. This CDR3 reads CASSLRGTDTQYF. The CDR3 region has the DNA TGTGCCAGCAGCTTAAGAGGCACAGATACGCAGTATTTT.

This clonotype was observed a handful of times. V and J are TRBV11-2 and TRBJ2-5; D ambiguous. This CDR3 spans 12 amino acids. Germline assignment: CDR1 SGHAT and CDR2 FQNNGV. The V gene lost 5 bases and the J gene lost 1 base, with 5 bases spanning the gap. The CDR3, as DNA: TGTGCCAGCAGCGCGGTCCAAGAGACCCAGTACTTC. It yields the protein CASSAVQETQYF.

The chain uses TRBV9 and TRBJ2-2; no reliable D call. Trimming removed 0 bases from V and 2 bases from J, with 5 bases in between. CDR1 SGDLS and CDR2 YYNGEE come from the germline V gene. The CDR3 is made up of 14 amino acids. The CDR3 here is CASSVGPNTGELFF. CDR3 sequence (DNA): TGTGCCAGCAGCGTAGGGCCTAACACCGGGGAGCTGTTTTTT.

The sample holds many counts of this clonotype. The V call is TRBV14, the J call TRBJ1-1, with D hard to call. The CDR3 loop spans 13 amino acids. Trimming took off 4 bases at V and 3 bases at J, with 9 bases between the two ends. Germline CDR1 and CDR2: SGHDN and FVKESK. CDR3 residues: CASSREEHTEAFF. DNA for the CDR3: TGTGCCAGCAGCCGCGAGGAACACACTGAAGCTTTCTTT.